This is a list of T cell receptor beta chains from one sample in a study of blood T cells in healthy people across ages. One entry per CDR3 protein, called by TCRdb with MiXCR from the 5' RACE reads. The table has 350,000 to 450,000 distinct CDR3 sequences, about 49% seen once; the top ten hold under 60%. Material: blood. Receptors were obtained from a man between 60 and 75 years old in good health. Both conserved end residues are part of each CDR3.

>TRBJ2-1|TRBV2
CASKTYSYNEQFF
>TRBJ1-5|TRBV27
CASSPAGRGNQPQHF
>TRBJ2-1|TRBV29-1
CSATGTSNEQFF
>TRBJ2-3|TRBV7-3
CASSLGSGRLDTQYF
>TRBJ2-3|TRBV3-1
CASSSTADTQYF
>TRBJ2-2|TRBV27
CASSGRNTGELFF
>TRBJ2-1|TRBV20-1
CSVPSSGDFYNEQFF
>TRBJ2-3|TRBV20-1
CSAIATAISTDTQYF
>TRBJ2-7|TRBV7-9
CASSIYGTGITYEQYF
>TRBJ2-1|TRBV10-3
CAISESIGSRGEGAGEQFF
>TRBJ1-4|TRBV6-6
CASSGDRGNEKLFF
>TRBJ2-3|TRBV28
CASSLFPGSGTDTQYF
>TRBJ2-3|TRBV28
CASSLLHSTQYF
>TRBJ2-7|TRBV10-3
CAISESGDSYEQYF
>TRBJ1-1|TRBV3-1
CASSQVGGAEAFF
>TRBJ2-2|TRBV29-1
CSVPGTSVNTGELFF
>TRBJ1-1|TRBV5-4
CASRPTGPNTEAFF
>TRBJ2-6|TRBV29-1
CSVEGISGANVLTF